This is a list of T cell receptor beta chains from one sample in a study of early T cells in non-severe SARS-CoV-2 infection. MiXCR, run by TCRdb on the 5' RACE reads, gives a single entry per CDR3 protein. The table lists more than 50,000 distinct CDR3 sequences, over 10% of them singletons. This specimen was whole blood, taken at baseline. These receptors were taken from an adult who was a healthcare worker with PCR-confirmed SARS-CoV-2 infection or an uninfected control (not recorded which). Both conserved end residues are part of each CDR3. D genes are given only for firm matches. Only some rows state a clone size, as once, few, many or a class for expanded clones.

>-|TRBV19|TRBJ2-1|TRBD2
CASKLTSGGRNEQFF
TGTGCCAGTAAACTAACTAGCGGGGGCCGCAATGAGCAGTTCTTC
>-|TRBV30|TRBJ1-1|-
CAWGFTEAFF
TGTGCCTGGGGGTTTACTGAAGCTTTCTTT
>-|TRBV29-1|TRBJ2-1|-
CSTGLLSRNEQFF
TGCAGTACCGGGCTCCTCTCGCGGAATGAGCAGTTCTTC
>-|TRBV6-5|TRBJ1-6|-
CASSYNSLNSPLHF
TGTGCCAGCAGTTATAACTCCTTGAATTCACCCCTCCACTTT
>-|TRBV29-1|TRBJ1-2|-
CSVEAAAGLGYTF
TGCAGCGTTGAAGCGGCGGCAGGGCTTGGCTACACCTTC
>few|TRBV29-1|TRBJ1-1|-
CERGAPEAFF
TGCGAGAGGGGGGCTCCTGAAGCTTTCTTT
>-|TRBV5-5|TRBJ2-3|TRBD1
CASSLVGQGADTQYF
TGTGCCAGCAGCTTGGTGGGACAGGGGGCAGATACGCAGTATTTT
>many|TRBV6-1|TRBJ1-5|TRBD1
CATQGAPSNQPQHF
TGTGCCACCCAGGGGGCCCCTAGCAATCAGCCCCAGCATTTT
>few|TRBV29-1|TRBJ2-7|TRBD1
CSVEVGLGRTGSYEQYF
TGCAGCGTTGAAGTTGGGTTGGGACGGACAGGGTCCTACGAGCAGTACTTC
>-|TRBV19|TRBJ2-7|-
CASTDSHEQYF
TGTGCCAGTACAGATTCCCACGAGCAGTACTTC
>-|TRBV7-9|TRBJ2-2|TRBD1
CASSSGTAYTGELFF
TGTGCCAGCAGCTCCGGGACAGCCTATACCGGGGAGCTGTTTTTT
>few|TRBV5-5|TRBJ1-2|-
CASSPTEAYGYTF
TGTGCCAGCAGCCCGACGGAGGCCTATGGCTACACCTTC
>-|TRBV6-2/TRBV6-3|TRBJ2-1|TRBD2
CASSYMAGAYNEQFF
TGTGCCAGCAGTTACATGGCGGGAGCCTACAATGAGCAGTTCTTC
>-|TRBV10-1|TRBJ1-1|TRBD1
CASRAKQGTTEAFF
TGCGCCAGCAGAGCGAAACAGGGGACGACTGAAGCTTTCTTT
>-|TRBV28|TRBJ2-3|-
CASSRGTRTDTQYF
TGTGCCAGCAGTCGAGGGACCCGCACAGATACGCAGTATTTT
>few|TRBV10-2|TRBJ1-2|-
CASSVDRPGNYGYTF
TGCGCCAGCAGTGTTGACAGACCGGGCAACTATGGCTACACCTTC
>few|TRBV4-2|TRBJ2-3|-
CASSQDPADTQYF
TGTGCCAGCAGCCAAGACCCGGCAGATACGCAGTATTTT
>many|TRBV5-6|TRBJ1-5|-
CASSLAVGSNQPQHF
TGTGCCAGCAGCTTGGCGGTAGGAAGCAATCAGCCCCAGCATTTT
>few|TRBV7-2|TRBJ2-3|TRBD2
CASSSIGLVTDTQYF
TGTGCCAGCAGCTCGATTGGACTAGTGACAGATACGCAGTATTTT
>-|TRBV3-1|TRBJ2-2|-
CASSLRTDRASNTGELFF
TGTGCCAGCAGCCTCCGGACAGACCGAGCCTCGAACACCGGGGAGCTGTTTTTT
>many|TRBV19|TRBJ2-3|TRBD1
CASLKQGSTDTQYF
TGTGCCAGCCTAAAACAGGGGAGCACAGATACGCAGTATTTT
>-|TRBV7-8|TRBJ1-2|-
CASSWGAGRDSGDGYTF
TGTGCCAGCAGCTGGGGGGCAGGGCGCGATTCAGGCGATGGCTACACCTTC
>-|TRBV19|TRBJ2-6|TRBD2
CASSIWGGPSSLVVLTF
TGTGCCAGTAGTATTTGGGGGGGACCCTCCTCCCTTGTCGTCCTGACTTTC
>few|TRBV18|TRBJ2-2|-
CASSLLVNSLIRDTGELFF
TGTGCCAGCTCCCTACTAGTGAACAGTTTAATCCGGGACACCGGGGAGCTGTTTTTT
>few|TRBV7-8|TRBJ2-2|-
CASTLNDYALAELFF
TGTGCCAGCACCCTAAACGACTATGCGCTCGCCGAGCTGTTTTTT
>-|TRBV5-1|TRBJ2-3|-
CASSPEADTQYF
TGCGCCAGCAGCCCGGAGGCCGATACGCAGTATTTT
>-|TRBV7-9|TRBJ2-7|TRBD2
CASSSRDYWPPEQYF
TGTGCCAGCAGCTCTAGGGACTATTGGCCTCCCGAGCAGTACTTC
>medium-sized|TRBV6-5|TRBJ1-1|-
CASSYALAGAEAFF
TGTGCCAGCAGTTACGCCCTTGCGGGGGCTGAAGCTTTCTTT
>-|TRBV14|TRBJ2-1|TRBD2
CASSQPGLASYNEQFF
TGTGCCAGCAGCCAACCGGGACTAGCCTCCTACAATGAGCAGTTCTTC
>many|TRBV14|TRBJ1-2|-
CASSFRALGYGYTF
TGTGCCAGCAGCTTCAGGGCCCTCGGATATGGCTACACCTTC
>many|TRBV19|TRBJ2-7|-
CASSMSGYEQYF
TGTGCCAGTAGTATGTCAGGGTACGAGCAGTACTTC
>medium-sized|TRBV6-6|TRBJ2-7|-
CASSYSSWQGRSYEQYF
TGTGCCAGCAGTTACTCCTCTTGGCAGGGTCGGTCCTACGAGCAGTACTTC
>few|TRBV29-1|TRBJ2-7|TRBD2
CSVGRSSGSPEQYF
TGCAGCGTTGGAAGGTCTAGCGGGAGTCCCGAGCAGTACTTC
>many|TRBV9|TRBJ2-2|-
CASSARWNTGELFF
TGTGCCAGCAGCGCGAGGTGGAACACCGGGGAGCTGTTTTTT
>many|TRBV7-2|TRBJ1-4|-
CASSSVEGPGEKLFF
TGTGCCAGCAGCTCAGTAGAGGGGCCCGGGGAAAAACTGTTTTTT